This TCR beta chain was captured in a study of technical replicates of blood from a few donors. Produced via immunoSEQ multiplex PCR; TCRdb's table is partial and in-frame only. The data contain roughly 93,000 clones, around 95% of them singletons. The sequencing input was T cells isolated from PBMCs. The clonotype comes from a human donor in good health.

CDR3 loop: CASSPTGGGTNTGELFF. CDR3 DNA sequence: TGTGCCAGTAGTCCGACAGGGGGGGGAACGAACACCGGGGAGCTGTTTTTT. This rearrangement joins TRBV19 to TRBJ2-2; 9 nucleotides align to TRBD1. This CDR3 has 17 amino acids. The ends lost 5 bases at V and 0 bases at J; junction bases unmatched: 7. Germline loops: CDR1 LNHDA, CDR2 SQIVND (reference sequence). Combining the CDR3 with reference TRBV19 and TRBJ2-2 gives the whole variable domain DGGITQSPKYLFRKEGQNVTLSCEQNLNHDAMYWYRQDPGQGLRLIYYSQIVNDFQKGDIAEGYSVSREKKESFPLTVTSAQKNPTAFYLCASSPTGGGTNTGELFFGEGSRLTVL.